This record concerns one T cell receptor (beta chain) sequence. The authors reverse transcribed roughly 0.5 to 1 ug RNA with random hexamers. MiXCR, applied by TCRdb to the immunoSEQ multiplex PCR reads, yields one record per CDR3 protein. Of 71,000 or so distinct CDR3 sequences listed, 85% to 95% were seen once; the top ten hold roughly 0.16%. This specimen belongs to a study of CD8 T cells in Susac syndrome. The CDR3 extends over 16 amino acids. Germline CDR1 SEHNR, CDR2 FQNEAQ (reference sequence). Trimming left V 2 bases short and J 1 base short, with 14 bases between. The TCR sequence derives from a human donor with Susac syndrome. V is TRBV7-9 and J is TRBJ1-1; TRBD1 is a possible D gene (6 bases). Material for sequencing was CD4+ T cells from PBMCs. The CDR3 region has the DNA TGTGCCAGCAGCTTATCCCTGACAGGACAGAACACTGAAGCTTTCTTT. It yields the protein CASSLSLTGQNTEAFF.